The 13 T cell receptor beta chains presented below share a single source sample, sequenced in a study of PD-1 blockade in classical Hodgkin lymphoma. Sequencing used immunoSEQ multiplex PCR; TCRdb keeps in-frame clones, though not all of them. This sample has more than 25,000 clones, with around 73% found just once. Every patient relapsed after autologous stem cell transplantation, and brentuximab vedotin exposure varied. The sample was peripheral blood mononuclear cells (PBMCs), taken before the second cycle of nivolumab. The origin of the receptors is a human donor with classical Hodgkin lymphoma.

This clone was seen only a few times. This chain joins TRBV27 and TRBJ1-5; D is perhaps TRBD1 (6 bases). Trimming pared 5 bases from V and 11 bases from J, leaving 25 bases between. Germline V CDR1 and CDR2: MNHEY, SMNVEV (reference sequence). CDR3 length: 16 residues. In DNA, the CDR3 is TGTGCCAGCAGTCCCTCAGCCCTCGGGGGCAAGGGGGCCCAGCATTTT. This gives the protein CASSPSALGGKGAQHF.

The genes are TRBV15 and TRBJ2-7; D might be TRBD1 (5 bases). There are 14 residues in the CDR3. V gave up 0 bases and J gave up 2 bases, with 8 bases separating them. The germline gives CDR1 LNHNV, CDR2 YYDKDF (reference sequence). The CDR3 here is CATSREQGTYEQYF. Here the CDR3 DNA reads TGTGCCACCAGCAGAGAGCAGGGAACCTACGAGCAGTACTTC.

The chain links TRBV2 to TRBJ2-7, with D hard to call. Germline loops: CDR1 SNHLY, CDR2 FYNNEI. The V gene lost 0 bases and the J gene lost 0 bases, with 9 bases spanning the gap. This CDR3 comprises 15 residues. The chain's CDR3 is CASSEAGETSYEQYF. The CDR3 DNA sequence: TGTGCCAGCAGTGAAGCGGGTGAAACCTCCTACGAGCAGTACTTC. The whole variable domain, filled in from reference TRBV2 and TRBJ2-7, reads EPEVTQTPSHQVTQMGQEVILRCVPISNHLYFYWYRQILGQKVEFLVSFYNNEISEKSEIFDDQFSVERPDGSNFTLKIRSTKLEDSAMYFCASSEAGETSYEQYFGPGTRLTVT.

The chain combines TRBV5-1 with TRBJ1-2; D ambiguous. CDR3 length: 14 amino acids. With 0 bases removed from V and 5 bases from J, the gap between germline ends came to 11 bases. CDR1 is SGHRS and CDR2 is YFSETQ in the germline V gene. CDR3 protein: CASSLAQAPYGYTF. The CDR3, as DNA: TGCGCCAGCAGCTTGGCCCAAGCCCCTTATGGCTACACCTTC.

The gene calls are TRBV28 and TRBJ1-4, with 7 bases fitting TRBD1. The CDR3 spans 19 residues. Per germline, CDR1 MDHEN and CDR2 SYDVKM. The ends lost 6 bases at V and 0 bases at J; junction bases unmatched: 16. The CDR3 protein is CASSFDLGQFPATNEKLFF. In nucleotides, the CDR3 is TGTGCCAGCAGCTTTGATTTGGGACAGTTTCCTGCAACTAATGAAAAACTGTTTTTT.

V gene TRBV10-3 combines with J gene TRBJ2-6; TRBD1 matches at 10 bases. Germline CDR1 is ENHRY and CDR2 is SYGVKD. The J segment lost 1 base and the V segment lost 10 bases, leaving 4 bases of the junction unmatched. The CDR3 has 15 amino acids. The CDR3 DNA reads TGTGCCACCGGACAGGGGGAGTCTGGGGCCAACGTCCTGACTTTC. This translates into CATGQGESGANVLTF.

This rearrangement joins TRBV7-6 to TRBJ1-2; 8 bases line up with TRBD1. V lost 4 bases, J lost 8 bases, and 9 bases stayed unmatched. Per germline, CDR1 SGHVS and CDR2 FNYEAQ. CDR3 length: 14 amino acids. The DNA of the CDR3 is TGTGCCAGCAGCTCCCGGACAGGGCGGGACGGCTACACCTTC. Amino acids: CASSSRTGRDGYTF.

The chain combines TRBV15 with TRBJ2-2; 8 bases line up with TRBD1. The junction had 11 bases not matched to a gene; V was cut back by 0 bases and J by 5 bases. CDR3 length: 18 residues. Germline V lookup: CDR1 LNHNV, CDR2 YYDKDF (reference sequence). The CDR3 DNA reads TGTGCCACCAGCAGAGATTATAACGGACAGGGAAGGACCGGGGAGCTGTTTTTT. Translation: CATSRDYNGQGRTGELFF.

The chain combines TRBV19 with TRBJ1-1, with a weak D call TRBD1 (6 bases). The germline V gene has CDR1 LNHDA and CDR2 SQIVND (reference sequence). There are 15 residues in the CDR3. Between the trimmed V and J ends, which lost 6 bases and 3 bases, there was a span of 17 bases. The CDR3 sequence is CASRPNRDGDTEAFF. The CDR3 region has the DNA TGTGCCAGTAGACCCAACAGGGATGGCGACACTGAAGCTTTCTTT.

V usage is TRBV18 and J usage is TRBJ1-1, with a weak D call TRBD1 (5 bases). Trimming left V 1 base short and J 1 base short, with 10 bases between. CDR1 KGHSH and CDR2 LQKENI come from the germline V gene. The CDR3 has 15 residues. The CDR3 reads CASSPLQVRNTEAFF. In nucleotides, the CDR3 is TGTGCCAGCTCACCACTACAGGTCAGGAACACTGAAGCTTTCTTT.

This clone was detected only once. The gene calls are TRBV4-3 and TRBJ2-7, with no clear D. The CDR3 has 18 residues. Germline V gene sequence: CDR1 LGHNA, CDR2 YSLEER. V was clipped by 1 base and J by 3 bases, with 22 bases between them. Written as DNA, the CDR3 is TGCGCCAGCAGCCAAGGAGAGGCCAGCGAAAACCTGCGCTACGAGCAGTACTTC. Translation gives CASSQGEASENLRYEQYF.

The chain uses TRBV27 and TRBJ2-7; weak D call: TRBD1 (5 bases). The V end was cut by 4 bases, the J end by 7 bases, with 14 bases between. Germline V gives CDR1 MNHEY, CDR2 SMNVEV (reference sequence). This CDR3 contains 13 residues. The CDR3 spells CASSSVQEGEQYF. The CDR3 bases are TGTGCCAGCAGTTCTGTACAGGAAGGGGAGCAGTACTTC.

V and J are TRBV7-9 and TRBJ2-2; tentatively, D is TRBD2 (5 bases). Looked up from germline, CDR1 is SEHNR and CDR2 is FQNEAQ (reference sequence). The CDR3 runs to 15 residues. Deletions cut 6 bases from V and 0 bases from J, with 11 bases between. The CDR3 is CASRPGSANTGELFF. Here the CDR3 DNA reads TGTGCCAGCAGACCGGGGAGTGCGAACACCGGGGAGCTGTTTTTT.